This entry lists 8 T cell receptor beta chains sequenced from one sample in a study of radiotherapy plus CTLA-4 blockade in lung cancer. The data were produced by immunoSEQ multiplex PCR, yet TCRdb's version contains in-frame clones alone and is incomplete. The data contain approximately 60,000 clones, around three quarters of them singletons. Source: peripheral blood, taken from a patient treated with radiotherapy plus ipilimumab. Receptors originate from a human donor with non-small cell lung cancer who had a complete response to radiotherapy plus ipilimumab.

The CDR3 region is CASSPGDTGNTIYF. In DNA, the CDR3 is TGCGCCAGCAGCCCCGGCGATACTGGAAACACCATATATTTT. The V gene is TRBV5-1, the J gene TRBJ1-3; D is unclear. The germline CDR1 and CDR2 sequences are SGHRS and YFSETQ. The V end lost 4 bases, the J end lost 2 bases, and 10 bases lay between the germline ends. The CDR3 length is 14 residues.

The V gene is TRBV28, the J gene TRBJ1-2; D possibly corresponds to TRBD1 (6 bases). CDR1 is MDHEN, CDR2 SYDVKM, per germline. Trimming cost V 4 bases and J 3 bases, with 18 bases left between them. CDR3 length: 16 amino acids. The CDR3 sequence: CASSSPGGGSDYGYTF. Written as DNA, the CDR3 is TGTGCCAGCAGTTCCCCGGGGGGCGGGTCCGACTATGGCTACACCTTC.

This sequence joins TRBV15 and TRBJ1-1, with D unresolved. The CDR3 length is 13 residues. Germline loops: CDR1 LNHNV, CDR2 YYDKDF (reference sequence). Trimming shortened V by 2 bases and J by 6 bases, and 10 bases separated the two germline ends. DNA of the CDR3: TGTGCCACCAGCAGATCTCCGCAGGCTGAAGCTTTCTTT. Its protein is CATSRSPQAEAFF.

The chain recombines TRBV2 with TRBJ2-7; TRBD1 is a possible D gene (5 bases). Germline loops: CDR1 SNHLY, CDR2 FYNNEI. This CDR3 has 14 residues. The V end lost 4 bases, the J end lost 6 bases, and 16 bases lay between the germline ends. The CDR3 region is CASSVTGRSGEQYF. DNA of the CDR3: TGTGCCAGCAGTGTAACAGGCCGATCAGGCGAGCAGTACTTC.

This chain connects TRBV25-1 to TRBJ1-2; D gene unclear. Trimming cost V 1 base and J 0 bases, with 9 bases left between them. CDR1 is MGHDK and CDR2 is SYGVNS in the germline V gene. This CDR3 is built from 15 residues. The CDR3 loop reads CASSELGTSNYGYTF. Here the CDR3 DNA reads TGTGCCAGCAGTGAATTGGGCACCTCTAACTATGGCTACACCTTC.

CDR3 DNA: TGTGCCAGTAGTACCCAGGCTAGCAATCAGCCCCAGCATTTT. Translated, it gives CASSTQASNQPQHF. The chain recombines TRBV19 with TRBJ1-5; no reliable D call. The CDR3 runs 14 residues. The V gene's germline CDR1 is LNHDA and CDR2 SQIVND (reference sequence). Trimming took off 4 bases at V and 0 bases at J, with 7 bases between the two ends. The variable domain in full, completed from reference TRBV19 and TRBJ1-5, reads DGGITQSPKYLFRKEGQNVTLSCEQNLNHDAMYWYRQDPGQGLRLIYYSQIVNDFQKGDIAEGYSVSREKKESFPLTVTSAQKNPTAFYLCASSTQASNQPQHFGDGTRLSIL.

This rearrangement joins TRBV2 to TRBJ2-1; TRBD2 agrees at 7 bases. Trimming cost V 0 bases and J 3 bases; bases outside gene matches: 11. Germline V gene data show CDR1 as SNHLY and CDR2 as FYNNEI. The CDR3 length is 18 residues. The CDR3 here is CASSEAKGGLAVYNEQFF. CDR3 coding DNA: TGTGCCAGCAGTGAAGCGAAGGGTGGGCTAGCGGTCTACAATGAGCAGTTCTTC.

The chain carries TRBV6-5 and TRBJ2-4, with D maybe TRBD1 (5 bases). From germline, CDR1 is MNHEY and CDR2 SVGAGI. The CDR3 runs to 14 residues. Trimming took off 3 bases at V and 6 bases at J, with 12 bases between the two ends. CDR3 sequence: CASSYRQGRNIQYF. Written as DNA, the CDR3 is TGTGCCAGCAGTTATCGGCAGGGAAGAAACATTCAGTACTTC.